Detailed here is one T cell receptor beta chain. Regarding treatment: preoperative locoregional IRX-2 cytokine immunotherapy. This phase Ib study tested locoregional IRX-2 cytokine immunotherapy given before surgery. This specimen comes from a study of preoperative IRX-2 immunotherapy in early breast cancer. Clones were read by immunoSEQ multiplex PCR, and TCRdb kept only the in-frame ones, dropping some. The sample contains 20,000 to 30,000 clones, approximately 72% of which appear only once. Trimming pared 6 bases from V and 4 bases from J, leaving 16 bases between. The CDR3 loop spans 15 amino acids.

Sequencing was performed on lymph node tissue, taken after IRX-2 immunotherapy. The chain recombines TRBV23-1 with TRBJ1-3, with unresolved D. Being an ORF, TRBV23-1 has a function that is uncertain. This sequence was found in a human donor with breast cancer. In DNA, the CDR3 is TGCGCCAGCAGCCAAGGCCTCCCGGGAGGAAACACCATATATTTT. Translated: CASSQGLPGGNTIYF.